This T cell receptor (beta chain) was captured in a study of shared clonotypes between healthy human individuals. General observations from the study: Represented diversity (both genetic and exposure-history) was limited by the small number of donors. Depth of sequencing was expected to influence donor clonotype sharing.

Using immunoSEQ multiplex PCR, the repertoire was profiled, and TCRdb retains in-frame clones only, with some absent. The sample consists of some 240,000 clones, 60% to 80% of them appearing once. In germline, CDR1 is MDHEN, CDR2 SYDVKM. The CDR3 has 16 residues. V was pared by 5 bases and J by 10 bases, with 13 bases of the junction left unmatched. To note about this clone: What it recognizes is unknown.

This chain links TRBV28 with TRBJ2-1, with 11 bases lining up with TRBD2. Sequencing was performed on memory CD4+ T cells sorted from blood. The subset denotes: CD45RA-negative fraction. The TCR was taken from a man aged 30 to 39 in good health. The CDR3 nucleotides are TGTGCCAGCAGTCCCTGGGGTAGCGGGAGGGCCGGGGAGCAGTTCTTC. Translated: CASSPWGSGRAGEQFF.